The source of this T cell receptor beta chain is a study of blood T cell repertoires in COVID-19. Study at large: The United States, Italy and Spain were the sources of the acute and convalescent COVID-19 samples. In each case, the material was cDNA or gDNA derived from T cells, B-cell-depleted T cells, or PBMCs.

In the study's own analysis: Reference gene primer amplification gave nucleated cell count estimates. The data were produced by immunoSEQ multiplex PCR, yet TCRdb's version contains in-frame clones alone and is incomplete. The V and J calls and clone size are taken from that table; D and trimming were inferred from the DNA. The profile shows over 300,000 clones, around 88% of them singletons. Trimming cost V 3 bases and J 4 bases, with 25 bases left between them. Per the germline V gene, CDR1 is SGHTS and CDR2 is YDEGEE. The CDR3 covers 18 residues. The sequence derives from a woman aged 50 to 60 with acute or convalescent COVID-19. V gene TRBV5-8 combines with J gene TRBJ1-1; D is possibly TRBD1 (6 bases). The sequenced sample consisted of peripheral blood. CDR3 coding DNA: TGTGCCAGCAGCTGGTGGGGGCAGGCAACCACTCGTGGCACTGAAGCTTTCTTT. Protein sequence: CASSWWGQATTRGTEAFF.